This T cell receptor beta chain derives from a study of T cell repertoires in cytomegalovirus infection. Across the study: Public TCR beta signatures were indicative of both CMV infection and a matching HLA type. Study-wide points: Predominance within the ex vivo response was attributable to HLA-C-restricted CMV-specific TCR beta clonotypes. The study identified carriers of CMV plus the relevant HLA from cumulative public TCR beta family frequency.

From the reads, TCRdb called clonotypes with MiXCR, one entry per CDR3 protein. The sample has 450,000 to 550,000 distinct CDR3 sequences; approximately 15% are singletons. This clonotype was detected only a few times. Its antigen is undetermined. The receptor was isolated from a human donor in good health (CMV status not recorded). Some clones in this sample may be carry-over from other donors' samples. The sequencing sample was made of CD8+ T cells from PBMCs.

The CDR3 DNA reads TGCAGTGCTAGTGGGGGCGGCAATGGCTACACCTTC. This translates into CSASGGGNGYTF. The chain uses TRBV20-1 and TRBJ1-2, with D possibly matching TRBD1 (6 bases). The CDR3 is 12 amino acids. V was shortened by 3 bases and J by 6 bases, with 11 bases between the two germline ends. Germline-derived CDR1 and CDR2 are DFQATT and SNEGSKA (reference sequence).